This T cell receptor beta chain was observed in a study of T cell responses to AZD1222 COVID-19 vaccine. Study-level findings and limits: Repertoire collection took place solely once the T cell response had peaked. Spike-specific TCR breadth and depth went up after people got two AZD1222 doses. Researchers report vaccine-associated CD4 TCRs spanning spike, with dominance at 160-218 and 743-854. As reported, nearly half of all spike-specific TCRs target variant regions that are unmutated.

V dropped 8 bases and J dropped 1 base, with 17 bases sitting between them. CDR3 length: 14 residues. Germline V gene lookup returns CDR1 GTSNPN and CDR2 SVGIG (reference sequence). Repertoires were generated with immunoSEQ multiplex PCR, while TCRdb's copy carries only in-frame clones and drops some. The sample yields 100,000 to 130,000 clones, 92% seen once. This clone is a singleton in its sample. Its target is unknown. The chain combines TRBV30 with TRBJ1-1; a weak D match, TRBD1 (6 bases). The receptor's source is an adult who received the AZD1222 COVID-19 vaccine. The sequenced sample was peripheral blood, obtained 28 days after the second AZD1222 dose. The CDR3 spells CAQLQGNSNTEAFF. The DNA for the CDR3 is TGTGCCCAGTTGCAGGGGAACTCGAACACTGAAGCTTTCTTT.